This T cell receptor (beta chain) is from a study of T cell responses to AZD1222 COVID-19 vaccine. Findings and caveats of the study: Repertoires were obtained only post-peak T cell response.

Clones were read by immunoSEQ multiplex PCR, and TCRdb kept only the in-frame ones, dropping some. Found here are some 83,000 clones, over 80% of them singletons; the top ten hold around 6%. For this clone: What it recognizes is unknown.

V shed 7 bases and J 16 bases; nucleotides not matched to a gene: 10. The CDR3 is 11 amino acids. Sequences were derived from peripheral blood, sampled on day 0 of AZD1222 vaccination. This receptor was identified in an adult in good health. This chain links TRBV12-3 or TRBV12-4 with TRBJ1-3; 7 bases align to TRBD1. This CDR3 reads CASTRRGRGYF. The DNA of the CDR3 is TGTGCCAGCACCCGAAGGGGCAGGGGGTATTTT.